These T cell receptor beta chains were read from a single sample in a study of radiotherapy plus CTLA-4 blockade in lung cancer. Using immunoSEQ multiplex PCR, the repertoire was profiled, and TCRdb retains in-frame clones only, with some absent. The sample records approximately 76,000 clones, around 78% being singletons. Sequencing used peripheral blood, obtained from a patient treated with radiotherapy plus ipilimumab. The source is a human donor with non-small cell lung cancer who had a partial response to radiotherapy plus ipilimumab. Some clones in this sample may be carry-over from other donors' samples. Both conserved end residues are part of each CDR3. The D gene is left open where the match is weak. The size entry is marked missing in some rows and otherwise reads once, few, many or a size class.

TRBV27	TRBD2	TRBJ2-2	.	17	TGTGCCAGCAGTCTTTCAGCGGGACGAGCCCGCACCGGGGAGCTGTTTTTT	CASSLSAGRARTGELFF
TRBV27	TRBD2	TRBJ2-7	.	14	TGTGCCGTACTAGCGAGTGACGGCCCCTACGAGCAGTACTTC	CAVLASDGPYEQYF
TRBV7-2	TRBD2	TRBJ2-3	.	16	TGTGCCAGCAGCCCGACTAGCTCTCTAAGCACAGATACGCAGTATTTT	CASSPTSSLSTDTQYF
TRBV28	TRBD1	TRBJ2-7	.	15	TGTGCCAGCAGTTTATGGTCTGACAGGGACTACGAGCAGTACTTC	CASSLWSDRDYEQYF
TRBV28	TRBD1	TRBJ2-7	.	15	TGTGCCAGCAGTCAAAGACAGGGGGTTTCTTACGAGCAGTACTTC	CASSQRQGVSYEQYF
TRBV4-2	TRBD2	TRBJ2-7	.	14	TGTGCCAGCAGCGGACTAGCGGGATCTGGCGGGCAGTACTTC	CASSGLAGSGGQYF
TRBV30	.	TRBJ1-1	.	13	TGTGCCTGGAGCGCCGGACAGTACACTGAAGCTTTCTTT	CAWSAGQYTEAFF
TRBV14	.	TRBJ2-5	few	15	TGTGCCAGCAGCCGGCTGCGAGGGCAGCAAGAGACCCAGTACTTC	CASSRLRGQQETQYF
TRBV7-8	.	TRBJ2-3	.	16	TGTGCCAGCAGCCCCTCCCTATTAGCGAGCACAGATACGCAGTATTTT	CASSPSLLASTDTQYF
TRBV10-1	.	TRBJ2-3	.	14	TGCGCCAGCAGCCAGGACAGCCTAACAGATACGCAGTATTTT	CASSQDSLTDTQYF
TRBV7-7	.	TRBJ1-1	.	14	TGTGCCAGCAGCTTAGGGCCAGGGGACACTGAAGCTTTCTTT	CASSLGPGDTEAFF
TRBV7-9	.	TRBJ2-7	.	16	TGTGCCAGCAGCTTGTGGGACTTCCAAAGACCCTACGAGCAGTACTTC	CASSLWDFQRPYEQYF
TRBV19	.	TRBJ2-3	.	16	TGTGCCAGTACTGGTTCGGACACTCCTAGCACAGATACGCAGTATTTT	CASTGSDTPSTDTQYF
TRBV4-3	TRBD2	TRBJ2-1	once	17	TGCGCCAGCAGCCAAGTATTTTTGACTAGCGGATACAATGAGCAGTTCTTC	CASSQVFLTSGYNEQFF
TRBV5-4	TRBD2	TRBJ2-1	.	15	TGTGCCAGCAGCTTCCGAACTAGCGGGCGCAATGAGCAGTTCTTC	CASSFRTSGRNEQFF
TRBV1	.	TRBJ2-7	once	16	TGCACCAGCAGCCAAGATAGGAGCGGGTCGGGGAACGAGCAGTACTTC	CTSSQDRSGSGNEQYF
TRBV6-1	TRBD2	TRBJ2-2	.	16	TGTGCCAGCAGTGTACAGGGACTAGGTATACCCGGGGAGCTGTTTTTT	CASSVQGLGIPGELFF
TRBV5-6	.	TRBJ2-7	.	15	TGTGCCAGCAGCGTGACAGGTGGAACAAATGCCGAGCAGTACTTC	CASSVTGGTNAEQYF
TRBV28	.	TRBJ1-3	few	12	TGTGCCAGCAGTCTGAAGGCGGACACCATATATTTT	CASSLKADTIYF
TRBV4-3	.	TRBJ1-3	.	16	TGCGCCAGCAGCGCAGGACAGAGGAGCTCTGGAAACACCATATATTTT	CASSAGQRSSGNTIYF
TRBV19	TRBD1	TRBJ1-2	once	15	TGTGCCAGTAGTCCCCAGACAGGGGGGAACTATGGCTACACCTTC	CASSPQTGGNYGYTF
TRBV5-1	.	TRBJ2-7	.	14	TGCGCCAGCAGCAAGGCCGGACAATCCTACGAGCAGTACTTC	CASSKAGQSYEQYF
TRBV19	.	TRBJ2-1	.	16	TGTGCCAGTAGTATGCCCGGTGTTCCCTTAAACAATGAGCAGTTCTTC	CASSMPGVPLNNEQFF
TRBV12-2	.	TRBJ2-7	.	17	TGTGCAAGTCGCCCCCACCTAACCGCAGGGGCTAACTACGAGCAGTACTTC	CASRPHLTAGANYEQYF
TRBV7-9	TRBD1	TRBJ2-7	once	15	TGTGCCAGCAGCGCCTGGACAGGGAAGAACAACGAGCAGTACTTC	CASSAWTGKNNEQYF
TRBV27	.	TRBJ2-5	.	13	TGTGCCAGCAGTTTATCCTATTGGGGGGAGCAGTACTTC	CASSLSYWGEQYF
TRBV5-8	.	TRBJ2-7	.	14	TGTGCCAGCAGCCGCCTCGATCCTAGCTACGAGCAGTACTTC	CASSRLDPSYEQYF
TRBV2	TRBD2	TRBJ2-5	.	15	TGTGCCAGCAGTGTAGGAGTAGCGGGGTCGGAGACCCAGTACTTC	CASSVGVAGSETQYF
TRBV28	TRBD1	TRBJ2-1	.	17	TGTGCCAGCAGTTTCCTCCTACAGGGGGCAAGGGACAATGAGCAGTTCTTC	CASSFLLQGARDNEQFF
TRBV7-9	TRBD1	TRBJ1-1	.	14	TGTGCCAGCAGCCGGACAGGGGAGGGCACTGAAGCTTTCTTT	CASSRTGEGTEAFF
TRBV19	.	TRBJ2-5	.	15	TGTGCCAGTAGTATAGGGGGCACGGGCTGGGAGACCCAGTACTTC	CASSIGGTGWETQYF
TRBV4-1	.	TRBJ2-5	few	11	TGTGCCAGCAGCCAAGGCGGGACCCAGTACTTC	CASSQGGTQYF
TRBV18	.	TRBJ2-7	.	14	TGTGCCAGCTCACTAGCGGGACAGGGAAACGAGCAGTACTTC	CASSLAGQGNEQYF
TRBV9	TRBD2	TRBJ2-1	.	16	TGTGCCAGCAGCGTAACTAGCGCCAGCTCCTACAATGAGCAGTTCTTC	CASSVTSASSYNEQFF
TRBV10-1	.	TRBJ2-1	.	14	TGCGCCAGCAGTGACCGGGGAGCCTACAATGAGCAGTTCTTC	CASSDRGAYNEQFF
TRBV5-1	.	TRBJ2-3	.	17	TGCGCCAGCAGCTTTCCCGGGACTGGAAAGCCCACAGATACGCAGTATTTT	CASSFPGTGKPTDTQYF
TRBV28	TRBD1	TRBJ2-1	.	13	TGTGCCGGCCAAACAGGGGGCGGCGATGAGCAGTTCTTC	CAGQTGGGDEQFF